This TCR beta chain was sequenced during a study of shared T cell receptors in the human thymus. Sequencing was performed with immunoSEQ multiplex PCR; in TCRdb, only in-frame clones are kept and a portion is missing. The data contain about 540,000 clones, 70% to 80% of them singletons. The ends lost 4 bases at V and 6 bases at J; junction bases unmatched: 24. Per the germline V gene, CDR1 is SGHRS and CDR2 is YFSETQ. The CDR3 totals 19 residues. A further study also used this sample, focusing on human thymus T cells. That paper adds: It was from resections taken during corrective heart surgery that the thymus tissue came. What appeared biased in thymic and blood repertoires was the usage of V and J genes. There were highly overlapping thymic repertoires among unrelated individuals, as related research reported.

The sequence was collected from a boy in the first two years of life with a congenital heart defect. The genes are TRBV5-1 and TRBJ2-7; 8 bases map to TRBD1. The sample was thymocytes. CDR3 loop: CASSPGLGRGLVAAAEQYF. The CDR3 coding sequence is TGCGCCAGCAGCCCTGGATTGGGCAGGGGGCTGGTGGCGGCCGCCGAGCAGTACTTC.